The clone carrying this T cell receptor beta chain was counted many times. The data stem from a study of T cells in Graves' hyperthyroidism and ophthalmopathy. RNA transcripts gave rise to amplified TCR beta CDR3 regions. Initially, a first-round RT-PCR of the TCR CDR3 employed the HTBI primer set. Each CDR3 protein gets one entry after TCRdb re-called the multiplex PCR reads with MiXCR. The sample lists approximately 590,000 distinct CDR3 sequences, 15% to 19% occurring once. The CDR3 has 13 amino acids. The V end lost 6 bases, the J end lost 0 bases, and 7 bases lay between the germline ends. CDR1 is MDHEN, CDR2 SYDVKM, per germline.

Material: blood. This clonotype was obtained from a woman aged 30 to 39 with Graves' hyperthyroidism. This chain uses TRBV28 with TRBJ2-3; D remains unclear. CDR3 DNA: TGTGCCAGCAGATTGACAAGCACAGATACGCAGTATTTT. Its protein is CASRLTSTDTQYF.